This T cell receptor (beta chain) was sequenced in a study of blood T cell repertoires in COVID-19. For the study at large: The samples span acute and convalescent COVID-19 from the United States, Italy and Spain.

Assay: immunoSEQ multiplex PCR; the TCRdb copy retains only in-frame clones and omits some. Among some 270,000 clones listed, 75% to 85% were seen once. The CDR3 is 12 amino acids. CDR1 and CDR2 from the germline V gene are MRHNA and SNTAGT. V shed 6 bases, J shed 4 bases, and the junction held 1 base outside the gene matches. Sequenced input: PBMCs or T cells enriched from blood (not recorded which). The genes are TRBV6-4 and TRBJ1-2; 8 bases line up with TRBD1. The sequence derives from a woman aged 50 to 60 with acute COVID-19. The CDR3 loop is CASSDRGYGYTF. CDR3 in DNA: TGTGCCAGCAGCGACAGGGGCTATGGCTACACCTTC.